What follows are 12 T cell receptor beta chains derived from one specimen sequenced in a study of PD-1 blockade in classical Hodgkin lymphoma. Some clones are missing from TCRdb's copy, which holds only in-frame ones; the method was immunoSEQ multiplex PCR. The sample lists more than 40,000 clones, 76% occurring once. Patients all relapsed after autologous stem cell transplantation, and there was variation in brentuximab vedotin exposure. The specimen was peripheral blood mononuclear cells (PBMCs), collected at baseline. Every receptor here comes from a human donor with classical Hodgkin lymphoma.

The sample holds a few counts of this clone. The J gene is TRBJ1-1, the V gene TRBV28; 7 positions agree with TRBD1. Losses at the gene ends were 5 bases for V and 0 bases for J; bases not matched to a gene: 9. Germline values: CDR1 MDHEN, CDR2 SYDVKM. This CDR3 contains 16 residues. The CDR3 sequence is CASSQGTEWLNTEAFF. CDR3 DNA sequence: TGTGCCAGCAGTCAGGGGACAGAATGGCTGAACACTGAAGCTTTCTTT. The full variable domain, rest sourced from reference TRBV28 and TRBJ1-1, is DVKVTQSSRYLVKRTGEKVFLECVQDMDHENMFWYRQDPGLGLRLIYFSYDVKMKEKGDIPEGYSVSREKKERFSLILESASTNQTSMYLCASSQGTEWLNTEAFFGQGTRLTVV.

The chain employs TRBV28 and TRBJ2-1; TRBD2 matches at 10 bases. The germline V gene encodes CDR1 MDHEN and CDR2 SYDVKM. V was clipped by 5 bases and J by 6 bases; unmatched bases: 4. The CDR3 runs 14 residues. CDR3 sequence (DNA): TGTGCCAGCAGTCCGGGACTAGCGATCAATGAGCAGTTCTTC. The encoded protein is CASSPGLAINEQFF. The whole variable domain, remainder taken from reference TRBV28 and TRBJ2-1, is DVKVTQSSRYLVKRTGEKVFLECVQDMDHENMFWYRQDPGLGLRLIYFSYDVKMKEKGDIPEGYSVSREKKERFSLILESASTNQTSMYLCASSPGLAINEQFFGPGTRLTVL.

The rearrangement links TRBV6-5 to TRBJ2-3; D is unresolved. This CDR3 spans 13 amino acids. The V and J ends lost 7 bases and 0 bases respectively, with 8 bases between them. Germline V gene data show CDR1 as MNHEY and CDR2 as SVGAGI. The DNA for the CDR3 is TGTGCCAGCAAACCGGCTAGCACAGATACGCAGTATTTT. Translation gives CASKPASTDTQYF.

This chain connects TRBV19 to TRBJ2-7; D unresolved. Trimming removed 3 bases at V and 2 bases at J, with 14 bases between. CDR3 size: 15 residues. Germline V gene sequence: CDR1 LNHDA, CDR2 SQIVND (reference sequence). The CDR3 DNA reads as TGTGCCAGTAGTATGCGGATGGCCGACACCTACGAGCAGTACTTC. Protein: CASSMRMADTYEQYF. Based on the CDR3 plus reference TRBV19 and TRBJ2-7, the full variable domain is DGGITQSPKYLFRKEGQNVTLSCEQNLNHDAMYWYRQDPGQGLRLIYYSQIVNDFQKGDIAEGYSVSREKKESFPLTVTSAQKNPTAFYLCASSMRMADTYEQYFGPGTRLTVT.

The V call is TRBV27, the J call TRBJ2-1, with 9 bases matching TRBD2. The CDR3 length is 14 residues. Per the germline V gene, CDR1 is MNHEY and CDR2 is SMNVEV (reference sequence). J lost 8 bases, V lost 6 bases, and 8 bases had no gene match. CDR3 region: CASSVSGRIDEQFF. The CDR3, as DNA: TGTGCCAGCAGCGTAAGCGGGAGGATCGATGAGCAGTTCTTC.

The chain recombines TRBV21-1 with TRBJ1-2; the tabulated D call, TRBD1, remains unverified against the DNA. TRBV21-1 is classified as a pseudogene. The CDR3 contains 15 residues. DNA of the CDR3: TGTGCCAGCAGCAAAGAAGGAAACAGGGGGTATGGCTACACCTTC. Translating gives CASSKEGNRGYGYTF.

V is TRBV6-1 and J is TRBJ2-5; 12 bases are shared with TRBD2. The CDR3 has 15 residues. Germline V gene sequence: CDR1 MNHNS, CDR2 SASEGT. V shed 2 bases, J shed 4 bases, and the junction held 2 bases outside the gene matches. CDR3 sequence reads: CASSEKTSGRETQYF. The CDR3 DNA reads TGTGCCAGCAGTGAAAAGACTAGCGGGAGAGAGACCCAGTACTTC.

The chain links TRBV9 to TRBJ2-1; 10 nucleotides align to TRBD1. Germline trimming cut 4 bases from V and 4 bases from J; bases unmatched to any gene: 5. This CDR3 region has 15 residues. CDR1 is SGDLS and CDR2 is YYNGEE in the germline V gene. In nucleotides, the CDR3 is TGTGCCAGCAGCTTCCGACAGGGGGCTTACAATGAGCAGTTCTTC. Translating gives CASSFRQGAYNEQFF.

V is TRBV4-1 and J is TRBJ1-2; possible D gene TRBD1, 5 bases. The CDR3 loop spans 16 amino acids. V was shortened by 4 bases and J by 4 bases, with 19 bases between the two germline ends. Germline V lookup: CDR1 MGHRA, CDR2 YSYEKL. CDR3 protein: CASSPPDGALGYGYTF. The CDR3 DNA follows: TGCGCCAGCAGCCCCCCCGATGGGGCTTTGGGCTATGGCTACACCTTC.

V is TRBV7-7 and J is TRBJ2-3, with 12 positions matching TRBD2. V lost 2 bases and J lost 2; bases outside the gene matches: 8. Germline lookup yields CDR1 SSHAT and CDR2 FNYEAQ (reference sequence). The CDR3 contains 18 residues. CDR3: CASSLRLAGGPNTDTQYF. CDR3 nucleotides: TGTGCCAGCAGCTTACGGCTAGCGGGAGGGCCGAACACAGATACGCAGTATTTT.

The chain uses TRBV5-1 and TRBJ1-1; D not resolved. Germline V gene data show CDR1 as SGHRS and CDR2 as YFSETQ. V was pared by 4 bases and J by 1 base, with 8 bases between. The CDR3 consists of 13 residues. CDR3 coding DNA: TGCGCCAGCAGCCGTTCAGAGAACACTGAAGCTTTCTTT. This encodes CASSRSENTEAFF.

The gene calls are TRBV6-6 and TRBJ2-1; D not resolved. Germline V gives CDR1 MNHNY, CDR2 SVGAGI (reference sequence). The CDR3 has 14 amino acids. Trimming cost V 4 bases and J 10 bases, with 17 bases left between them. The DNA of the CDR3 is TGTGCCAGCAGTTTGTCCCGGGCCACAGAAGAGCAGTTCTTC. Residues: CASSLSRATEEQFF.